This TCR beta chain emerged from a study of T cells in Graves' hyperthyroidism and ophthalmopathy. In the study overall: Staff took peripheral blood when the initial diagnosis was made, before any treatment began.

Using RNA transcripts as the source, TCR beta CDR3 regions were amplified. HTBI primers were used for first-round RT-PCR of the TCR CDR3. Via MiXCR, TCRdb re-called the multiplex PCR reads, giving one row per CDR3 protein. The table has about 350,000 distinct CDR3 sequences, about 15% seen once. Each diagnosis was grounded in clinical symptoms, serum thyroxine and TRAb, thyroid ultrasound, and orbital computed tomography. This CDR3 contains 14 residues. V lost 3 bases and J 9 bases, leaving 15 bases between the germline ends. This clonotype was counted at least ten times. Its target is not known. Study conclusions and caveats: Progression to ophthalmopathy was predicted a median of approximately 6.4 months early. Most clonotypes expanded in thyroid above 0.001 were likewise present in blood.

Sequencing used blood. The J gene is TRBJ2-1, the V gene TRBV12-3 or TRBV12-4; D gene ambiguous. This clonotype originated in a woman under 40 with Graves' hyperthyroidism that later progressed to Graves' ophthalmopathy. For the CDR3, the DNA is TGTGCCAGCAGTTTCTTGAATAGTGGACGTGAGCAGTTCTTC. This translates into CASSFLNSGREQFF.